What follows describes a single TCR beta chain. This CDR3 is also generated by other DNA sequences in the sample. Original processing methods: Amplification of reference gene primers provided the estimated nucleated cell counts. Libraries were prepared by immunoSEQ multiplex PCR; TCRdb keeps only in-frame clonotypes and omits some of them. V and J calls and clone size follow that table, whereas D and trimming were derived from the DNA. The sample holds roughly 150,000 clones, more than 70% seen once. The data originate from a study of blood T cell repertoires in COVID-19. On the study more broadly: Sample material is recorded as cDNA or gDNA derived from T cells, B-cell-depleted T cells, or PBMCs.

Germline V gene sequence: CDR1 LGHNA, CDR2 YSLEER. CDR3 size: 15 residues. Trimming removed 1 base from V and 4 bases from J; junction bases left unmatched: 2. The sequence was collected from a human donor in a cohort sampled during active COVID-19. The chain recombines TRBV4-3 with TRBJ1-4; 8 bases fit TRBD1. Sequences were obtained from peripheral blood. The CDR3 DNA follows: TGCGCCAGCAGCCAAGGGACAGGGTTTAATGAAAAACTGTTTTTT. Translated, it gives CASSQGTGFNEKLFF.